The 6 T cell receptor beta chains listed next were all sequenced from one sample in a study of blood T cell repertoires in COVID-19. The method was immunoSEQ multiplex PCR; TCRdb's version includes in-frame clones alone and lacks a portion of them. The table shows roughly 84,000 clones, with roughly 78% occurring only once. Source material: peripheral blood. The receptors were sampled from a man aged 55-75 years with COVID-19, enrolled during active disease.

The chain links TRBV9 to TRBJ2-3; 8 positions agree with TRBD1. Germline CDR1 and CDR2: SGDLS and YYNGEE. J lost 0 bases, V lost 1 base, and 13 bases had no gene match. CDR3 length: 19 residues. The CDR3 region is CASSVNAVGQGFSTDTQYF. CDR3 coding DNA: TGTGCCAGCAGCGTAAATGCCGTCGGACAGGGCTTTAGCACAGATACGCAGTATTTT.

The chain uses TRBV7-2 and TRBJ2-1, with 11 nucleotides matching TRBD2. The CDR3 runs to 15 residues. Germline CDR1 SGHTA, CDR2 FQGNSA. The ends lost 4 bases at V and 10 bases at J; junction bases unmatched: 9. CDR3 in DNA: TGTGCCAGCAGCTCCTACATCTTAGCGGGGGGGGAGCAGTTCTTC. Amino acid sequence: CASSSYILAGGEQFF. The complete variable domain, with remaining parts taken from reference TRBV7-2 and TRBJ2-1, reads GAGVSQSPSNKVTEKGKDVELRCDPISGHTALYWYRQSLGQGLEFLIYFQGNSAPDKSGLPSDRFSAERTGGSVSTLTIQRTQQEDSAVYLCASSSYILAGGEQFFGPGTRLTVL.

A single count supports this clone. V usage is TRBV27 and J usage is TRBJ2-7, with D possibly matching TRBD1 (7 bases). Germline CDR1 reads MNHEY; CDR2 reads SMNVEV (reference sequence). V was shortened by 2 bases and J by 0 bases, with 23 bases between the two germline ends. The CDR3 is 19 amino acids. CDR3 amino acids: CASSLRGWGDSPSSYEQYF. DNA for the CDR3: TGTGCCAGCAGTTTACGGGGGTGGGGGGACAGTCCTTCCTCCTACGAGCAGTACTTC.

CDR3 nucleotide sequence: TGTGCCAGCAGTTACCCGGCCGGACAGGGACAGCAGTACTTC. This translates into CASSYPAGQGQQYF. The V gene is TRBV6-2 or TRBV6-3, the J gene TRBJ2-7; TRBD1 matches at 8 bases. J was trimmed by 8 bases and V by 2 bases; bases with no gene match: 8. CDR3 length: 14 residues. Germline V gene sequence: CDR1 MNHEY, CDR2 SVGEGT.

The V gene is TRBV6-5, the J gene TRBJ2-1; the match to TRBD2 covers 12 bases. J was trimmed by 2 bases and V by 3 bases; bases with no gene match: 2. Per germline, CDR1 MNHEY and CDR2 SVGAGI. The CDR3 spans 16 residues. CDR3 nucleotide sequence: TGTGCCAGCAGTTATAGGACTAGCGGGACCTACAATGAGCAGTTCTTC. It translates to CASSYRTSGTYNEQFF.

CDR3 coding DNA: TGTGCCAGCAGCCAAGACCAACAGGGGTTGCGGTACGAGCAGTACTTC. This sequence encodes CASSQDQQGLRYEQYF. The gene calls are TRBV4-2 and TRBJ2-7; 7 bases are shared with TRBD1. The CDR3 is 16 amino acids. V shed 0 bases, J shed 4 bases, and the junction held 9 bases outside the gene matches. In germline, CDR1 is LGHNA, CDR2 YNFKEQ.